What follows are 27 T cell receptor beta chains derived from one specimen sequenced in a study of Graves' ophthalmopathy and Graves' hyperthyroidism. TCR beta CDR3 amplification used RNA transcripts. The authors performed first-round RT-PCR with HTBI primers and then a second-round multiplex PCR. MiXCR, applied by TCRdb to the multiplex PCR reads, yields one record per CDR3 protein. The sample carries about 200,000 distinct CDR3 sequences, less than 30% recorded once. The sample taken for sequencing was peripheral blood. The source of these receptors is a man between 50 and 59 years old with Graves' ophthalmopathy.

This chain links TRBV6-1 with TRBJ1-1; TRBD1 agrees at 10 bases. Germline V gene data show CDR1 as MNHNS and CDR2 as SASEGT. Trimming took 6 bases from V and 7 from J; bases not matched to a gene: 2. This CDR3 spans 12 amino acids. The CDR3 loop reads CASRGTGDEAFF. CDR3 nucleotide sequence: TGTGCCAGCAGAGGGACAGGGGATGAAGCTTTCTTT.

The table lists this clonotype with many counts. Given a much more abundant clone one base away, this may be a read error. The chain has TRBV28 and TRBJ2-7; 11 bases line up with TRBD2. Looked up from germline, CDR1 is MDHEN and CDR2 is SYDVKM. The CDR3 loop spans 14 amino acids. V trimming: 8 bases; J trimming: 2 bases; junction bases outside the gene matches: 5. The CDR3 region has the DNA TGTGCCAGCGGCTCTAGCGGGGGGACCTACGAGCAGTACTTC. This codes for CASGSSGGTYEQYF.

The gene calls are TRBV6-5 and TRBJ1-2; D is uncertain. Germline-derived CDR1 and CDR2 are MNHEY and SVGAGI. V was shortened by 2 bases and J by 2 bases, with 6 bases between the two germline ends. This CDR3 spans 13 amino acids. CDR3 loop: CASSYLGNYGYTF. CDR3 sequence (DNA): TGTGCCAGCAGTTACCTGGGGAACTATGGCTACACCTTC.

This clonotype has at least ten counts. The chain carries TRBV27 and TRBJ2-5, with D tentatively TRBD1 or TRBD2 (5 bases each). This CDR3 has 16 residues. V dropped 6 bases and J dropped 5 bases, with 22 bases sitting between them. Germline CDR1 reads MNHEY; CDR2 reads SMNVEV (reference sequence). The CDR3 loop is CASRADWGRPRETQYF. The CDR3 DNA is TGTGCCAGCAGAGCTGATTGGGGACGGCCCAGGGAGACCCAGTACTTC.

This clonotype showed up many times. This chain uses TRBV6-2 or TRBV6-3 with TRBJ1-5; D possibly corresponds to TRBD1 (6 bases). V was trimmed by 6 bases and J by 7 bases, leaving 19 bases between them. CDR1 MNHEY and CDR2 SVGEGT come from the germline V gene. The CDR3 consists of 15 residues. The CDR3 coding sequence is TGTGCCAGCAGCCGGCTAAACAGGGAAATACAGCCCCAGCATTTT. Amino acids: CASSRLNREIQPQHF.

This clonotype was detected many times. This chain joins TRBV6-5 and TRBJ1-2; 7 bases are shared with TRBD1. The germline V gene has CDR1 MNHEY and CDR2 SVGAGI. Trimming removed 6 bases from V and 4 bases from J; junction bases left unmatched: 14. CDR3 length: 16 amino acids. CDR3 in amino acids: CASSAPLQGRIYGYTF. The CDR3 nucleotides read TGTGCCAGCAGCGCCCCCCTACAGGGGAGGATCTATGGCTACACCTTC.

This clonotype has at least ten counts. The V call is TRBV29-1, the J call TRBJ1-1; D unresolved. This CDR3 contains 11 residues. From germline, CDR1 is SQVTM and CDR2 ANQGSEA. Trimming took 4 bases from V and 11 from J, leaving 14 bases between them. This chain's CDR3 is CSVVSRPGAFF. CDR3 sequence (DNA): TGCAGCGTTGTCTCCAGACCCGGGGCTTTCTTT.

This clonotype was counted at least ten times. The V and J genes are TRBV7-3 and TRBJ2-2; D unclear. In germline, CDR1 is SGHTA, CDR2 FQGTGA. V shed 2 bases and J shed 1 base, with 5 bases lying between them. The CDR3 is 14 amino acids. The DNA for the CDR3 is TGTGCCAGCAGCTTATATGGGAACACCGGGGAGCTGTTTTTT. Amino acid sequence: CASSLYGNTGELFF. Full variable domain (rest looked up from reference TRBV7-3 and TRBJ2-2): GAGVSQTPSNKVTEKGKYVELRCDPISGHTALYWYRQSLGQGPEFLIYFQGTGAADDSGLPNDRFFAVRPEGSVSTLKIQRTERGDSAVYLCASSLYGNTGELFFGEGSRLTVL.

This clonotype was observed a handful of times. This chain uses TRBV12-3 or TRBV12-4 with TRBJ2-7; D gene ambiguous. Trimming cost V 3 bases and J 2 bases, with 14 bases left between them. This CDR3 comprises 15 residues. CDR3 in amino acids: CASSLTGGETYEQYF. As DNA, the CDR3 is TGTGCCAGCAGTTTGACCGGCGGCGAAACCTACGAGCAGTACTTC.

There are many counts of this clonotype. V usage is TRBV6-5 and J usage is TRBJ1-2, with D perhaps matching TRBD1 (5 bases). CDR3 length equals 15 residues. Germline V gives CDR1 MNHEY, CDR2 SVGAGI. Trimming pared 6 bases from V and 1 base from J, leaving 15 bases between. DNA for the CDR3: TGTGCCAGCAGACAAGGACACCTTTTTAACTATGGCTACACCTTC. This gives the protein CASRQGHLFNYGYTF.

This chain joins TRBV28 and TRBJ1-1; D is possibly TRBD1 (5 bases). V lost 4 bases and J lost 4, with 10 bases in between. CDR3 length: 13 residues. Germline CDR1 reads MDHEN; CDR2 reads SYDVKM. In DNA form, the CDR3 reads TGTGCCAGCAGTTACGGGGGGGTCACTGAAGCTTTCTTT. Amino acid sequence: CASSYGGVTEAFF. The full variable domain, with the rest looked up from reference TRBV28 and TRBJ1-1, is DVKVTQSSRYLVKRTGEKVFLECVQDMDHENMFWYRQDPGLGLRLIYFSYDVKMKEKGDIPEGYSVSREKKERFSLILESASTNQTSMYLCASSYGGVTEAFFGQGTRLTVV.

At least ten counts were recorded for this clonotype. The chain carries TRBV6-1 and TRBJ2-7, with 9 bases identical to TRBD1. This CDR3 is built from 14 residues. In germline, CDR1 is MNHNS, CDR2 SASEGT. V was clipped by 5 bases and J by 4 bases; unmatched bases: 6. CDR3 DNA: TGTGCCAGCAGTCCGGAACAGGGGGCTTACGAGCAGTACTTC. It encodes CASSPEQGAYEQYF.

The rearrangement links TRBV6-1 to TRBJ1-1, with D uncertain. V lost 1 base and J lost 11, with 5 bases in between. Germline-derived CDR1 and CDR2 are MNHNS and SASEGT. The length of the CDR3 is 10 residues. This chain's CDR3 is CASSEVMAFF. DNA of the CDR3: TGTGCCAGCAGTGAAGTAATGGCTTTCTTT.

At least ten counts were recorded for this clonotype. The CDR3 DNA follows: TGTGCCAGCAGCTTAGGCGGGGCGTCCACTGAAGCTTTCTTT. Translated: CASSLGGASTEAFF. This chain uses TRBV7-2 with TRBJ1-1, with a tentative D call TRBD1 (5 bases). This CDR3 is built from 14 residues. Germline CDR1 reads SGHTA; CDR2 reads FQGNSA. V lost 1 base and J 4 bases, leaving 10 bases between the germline ends.

The table lists this clonotype with many counts. The chain is built from TRBV13 and TRBJ2-5; D is perhaps TRBD2 (5 bases). V lost 3 bases to trimming and J lost 1 base, with 9 bases between them. Germline CDR1 PRHDT, CDR2 FYEKMQ (reference sequence). This CDR3 has 14 residues. Written as DNA, the CDR3 is TGTGCCAGCAGCTTCCCGGGGAGCCAAGAGACCCAGTACTTC. This sequence encodes CASSFPGSQETQYF.

This clonotype was counted ten times or more. V is TRBV5-1 and J is TRBJ2-5, with D maybe TRBD1 (5 bases). CDR3 length: 12 amino acids. The V and J ends lost 4 bases and 3 bases respectively, with 7 bases between them. CDR1 SGHRS and CDR2 YFSETQ come from the germline V gene. CDR3 sequence reads: CASSPDKETQYF. The CDR3 nucleotides are TGCGCCAGCAGCCCGGACAAAGAGACCCAGTACTTC.

This clonotype was counted between two and nine times. The rearrangement uses TRBV20-1 and TRBJ2-7; either TRBD1 or TRBD2 may supply D (5 bases each). V was trimmed by 7 bases and J by 7 bases, leaving 20 bases between them. Germline assignment: CDR1 DFQATT and CDR2 SNEGSKA (reference sequence). CDR3 length equals 13 residues. CDR3 DNA sequence: TGCAGTGGCCTGACAGACTCTACGGGAGAGCAGTACTTC. It is translated as CSGLTDSTGEQYF.

V is TRBV7-2 and J is TRBJ1-5, with 11 bases identical to TRBD1. V dropped 5 bases and J dropped 7; count of bases not matched to a gene: 7. The CDR3 runs to 15 residues. CDR1 SGHTA and CDR2 FQGNSA come from the germline V gene. CDR3 in DNA: TGTGCCAGCAGCACCGGACAGGGGGCAGGCCAGCCCCAGCATTTT. As protein: CASSTGQGAGQPQHF.

This clonotype was counted many times. The V gene is TRBV6-2 or TRBV6-3, the J gene TRBJ2-6; D is perhaps TRBD1 or TRBD2 (5 bases each). CDR3 size: 15 residues. Trimming pared 7 bases from V and 0 bases from J, leaving 10 bases between. The germline CDR1 and CDR2 sequences are MNHEY and SVGEGT. CDR3: CASTRGDSGANVLTF. The CDR3 DNA is TGTGCCAGCACCAGAGGGGACTCTGGGGCCAACGTCCTGACTTTC.

This clonotype came up a few times. The chain couples TRBV28 to TRBJ2-7; D ambiguous. V shed 8 bases and J shed 5 bases, with 13 bases lying between them. CDR1 and CDR2 (germline): MDHEN, SYDVKM. The CDR3 covers 12 residues. Here the CDR3 reads CASRKHRNEQYF. The CDR3 DNA is TGTGCCAGCCGGAAACATCGGAACGAGCAGTACTTC.

There are many counts of this clonotype. The chain uses TRBV12-3 or TRBV12-4 and TRBJ2-2; D uncertain. This CDR3 contains 14 residues. V was pared by 4 bases and J by 3 bases, with 9 bases between. This chain's CDR3 is CASSSWLDTGELFF. CDR3 coding DNA: TGTGCCAGCAGTTCCTGGCTCGACACCGGGGAGCTGTTTTTT.

This clonotype occurred many times. This chain uses TRBV7-8 with TRBJ2-7, with TRBD1 as a possible D gene (6 bases). Germline CDR1 is SGHVS and CDR2 is FQNEAQ. The CDR3 runs 17 residues. V was pared by 3 bases and J by 3 bases, with 21 bases between. The CDR3 bases are TGTGCCAGCAGCTTTAGGAGGATGGGGGCCCCCAGCTACGAGCAGTACTTC. Amino acids: CASSFRRMGAPSYEQYF.

The gene calls are TRBV14 and TRBJ2-7, with 13 bases aligning to TRBD2. Per germline, CDR1 SGHDN and CDR2 FVKESK. The V and J ends lost 0 bases and 7 bases, in that order; junction bases with no gene match: 3. This CDR3 region has 15 residues. The CDR3 coding sequence is TGTGCCAGCAGCCAAGATTGGGGACTAGCGGGGGAGCAGTACTTC. Its translation is CASSQDWGLAGEQYF. Together with reference TRBV14 and TRBJ2-7, the CDR3 gives the full variable domain: EAGVTQFPSHSVIEKGQTVTLRCDPISGHDNLYWYRRVMGKEIKFLLHFVKESKQDESGMPNNRFLAERTGGTYSTLKVQPAELEDSGVYFCASSQDWGLAGEQYFGPGTRLTVT.

The chain links TRBV6-1 to TRBJ2-5; 9 positions match TRBD1. From germline, CDR1 is MNHNS and CDR2 SASEGT. The CDR3 extends over 19 amino acids. Losses at the gene ends were 1 base for V and 3 bases for J; bases not matched to a gene: 15. CDR3 coding DNA: TGTGCCAGCAGTGAAGGGACAGGGGTTCAAGGTCCCACCAAAGAGACCCAGTACTTC. Translated, it gives CASSEGTGVQGPTKETQYF.

The V and J genes are TRBV28 and TRBJ1-6; possible D gene TRBD1, 6 bases. Germline V CDR1 and CDR2: MDHEN, SYDVKM. V lost 6 bases, J lost 2 bases, and 17 bases lay in between. The CDR3 loop spans 17 amino acids. The CDR3 protein is CASSSQNRDAYNSPLHF. The CDR3 nucleotides are TGTGCCAGCAGCTCACAAAACAGGGACGCCTATAATTCACCCCTCCACTTT.

This clonotype has a count of ten or more. This chain joins TRBV15 and TRBJ1-5; 7 nucleotides line up with TRBD1. The CDR3 is 15 amino acids. J was trimmed by 3 bases and V by 5 bases; bases with no gene match: 7. Looked up from germline, CDR1 is LNHNV and CDR2 is YYDKDF (reference sequence). CDR3 region: CATSPGGPSNQPQHF. CDR3 DNA: TGTGCCACCAGCCCAGGGGGACCTTCCAATCAGCCCCAGCATTTT.

There are many counts of this clonotype. One end of the junction fails to match germline, which may point to a read error. The V and J genes are TRBV7-2 and TRBJ2-5; 7 bases map to TRBD2. Germline lookup yields CDR1 SGHTA and CDR2 FQGNSA. This CDR3 comprises 13 residues. CDR3 protein: CASRFSGQETQYF. The CDR3 nucleotides are TGTGCCAGCCGCTTTAGCGGGCAAGAGACCCAGTACTTC.